This T cell receptor beta chain was observed in a study of T cells after yellow fever vaccination. Findings and limits, study-wide: Booster samples showed a return of most primary-vaccination clones (around 96% CD4, about 88% CD8). It was a small share of clonotypes that appeared in both CD4 and CD8 compartments.

The TCR cDNA carried a universal primer site and UMIs from 5'RACE template switching. MiXCR, run by TCRdb on the 5' RACE reads, gives a single entry per CDR3 protein. The sample consists of 100,000 to 150,000 distinct CDR3 sequences, 6.5% to 9% of them appearing once. The CDR3 spans 13 residues. V gave up 3 bases and J gave up 7 bases, with 12 bases separating them. Per germline, CDR1 MRHNA and CDR2 SNTAGT. This clonotype has at least ten counts. The antigen is unknown. This chain links TRBV6-4 with TRBJ2-5, with D possibly TRBD2 on 7 matching bases. The sequence was collected from a man younger than 30 who received the YFV17D yellow fever vaccine. The starting material was CD4+ T cells sorted from PBMCs, obtained around 45 days after the first yellow fever vaccination. The CDR3 nucleotides read TGTGCCAGCAGTGAGGGACTACAGGGGACCCAGTACTTC. Amino acids: CASSEGLQGTQYF.